This T cell receptor beta chain was sequenced for a study of shared clonotypes between healthy human individuals. This clone was counted only a few times. Its antigen is unknown. Trimming took 5 bases from V and 0 from J, leaving 11 bases between them. There are 15 residues in the CDR3. The germline gives CDR1 SEHNR, CDR2 FQNEAQ (reference sequence). Findings of the study overall: Generation probabilities of non-shared clonotypes were lower (relative to those shared by all four donors). An effect of sequencing depth on clonotype sharing among donors was expected.

Positively selected for CCR7, the CD45RO-negative cells used as naive CD8 cells excluded terminally differentiated effector memory CD45RA+ cells. The donor population consisted of healthy HIV-negative adults with no recent acute infections or vaccinations. TCRdb's table, derived via immunoSEQ multiplex PCR, lists solely in-frame clones and lacks some. The sample records a few million clones, around 93% being singletons. The V and J genes are TRBV7-9 and TRBJ2-4; D is uncertain. Sequencing was done on a sample of naive CD8+ T cells from PBMCs. The clonotype originates from a man younger than 35 in good health. Some clones in this sample may be carry-over from other donors' samples. In DNA form, the CDR3 reads TGTGCCAGCAGCCTTCCCGGGCTAGCCAAAAACATTCAGTACTTC. Translation: CASSLPGLAKNIQYF.